Below, one T cell receptor beta chain is given with its context. The antigen is not known. Unique molecular identifiers were incorporated during preparation of the TCRbeta library. TCRdb re-analysed the PCR reads in MiXCR, keeping a single row per CDR3 protein. The data hold some 440,000 distinct CDR3 sequences, with 15% to 20% observed a single time. These data come from a study of T-cell reconstitution after alpha-beta-depleted transplantation in children. General study points: Some patients showed high day-60 TCRbeta diversity, which derived from surviving recipient T cells and thymic progenitors. At the one-year point after transplant, T-cell counts and TCRbeta diversity were found to come mostly from T cells that had been newly produced. About two months after transplant, alpha-beta T cells reportedly came from several hundred expanded graft clones.

Sequenced material: PBMCs, mostly from graft donor cells, taken 360 days after TCRalphabeta/CD19-depleted stem cell transplant. This sequence was found in a boy in the first two years of life who had a stem cell transplant for Wiskott-Aldrich syndrome, so the T cells may come from the graft donor.

DNA of the CDR3: TGTGCCAGTAGTCCGCGAGCGGGAGGGTTTTACAATGAGCAGTTCTTC. This translates into CASSPRAGGFYNEQFF. The chain joins TRBV19 to TRBJ2-1, with 10 positions matching TRBD2. The CDR3 length is 16 residues. J gave up 4 bases and V 5 bases, and 8 bases lay outside the gene matches. Germline values: CDR1 LNHDA, CDR2 SQIVND (reference sequence).